These 5 T cell receptor beta chains were sequenced from one sample in a study of preoperative IRX-2 immunotherapy in early breast cancer. The repertoire was sequenced with immunoSEQ multiplex PCR; TCRdb's copy has only in-frame clones and lacks some. The sample lists around 57,000 clones, approximately 94% seen once, with under 2% in the top ten. The treatment: preoperative locoregional IRX-2 cytokine immunotherapy. The specimen was taken from a patient treated with IRX-2 immunotherapy. The origin of the receptors is a human donor with breast cancer.

V gene TRBV19 combines with J gene TRBJ1-2; D remains unclear. The germline V gene has CDR1 LNHDA and CDR2 SQIVND (reference sequence). This CDR3 comprises 14 residues. V lost 0 bases and J lost 8, with 13 bases in between. In DNA, the CDR3 is TGTGCCAGTAGTATAGACAGCGCGGTTCCCGGCTACACCTTC. This gives the protein CASSIDSAVPGYTF. Variable domain in full (rest from reference TRBV19 and TRBJ1-2): DGGITQSPKYLFRKEGQNVTLSCEQNLNHDAMYWYRQDPGQGLRLIYYSQIVNDFQKGDIAEGYSVSREKKESFPLTVTSAQKNPTAFYLCASSIDSAVPGYTFGSGTRLTVV.

The CDR3 region has the DNA TGTGCCAGCAGCGCGTCTAGCGCCACAGATACGCAGTATTTT. It is translated as CASSASSATDTQYF. The chain has TRBV11-3 and TRBJ2-3; maybe TRBD2 (6 bases). Trimming cost V 5 bases and J 2 bases, with 11 bases left between them. The length of the CDR3 is 14 residues. Germline V gene lookup returns CDR1 SGHNT and CDR2 YENEEA.

The chain recombines TRBV11-3 with TRBJ2-5, with 8 positions matching TRBD2. In germline, CDR1 is SGHNT, CDR2 YENEEA. J was trimmed by 0 bases and V by 3 bases; bases with no gene match: 3. The CDR3 spans 15 residues. The CDR3 DNA follows: TGTGCCAGCAGCTTGGGACTAGAGTACCAAGAGACCCAGTACTTC. Protein product: CASSLGLEYQETQYF.

The chain uses TRBV9 and TRBJ1-4, with 7 bases that match TRBD1. Germline-derived CDR1 and CDR2 are SGDLS and YYNGEE. This CDR3 contains 15 residues. The V segment lost 1 base and the J segment 5 bases; nucleotides outside the gene matches: 5. This CDR3 is CASSVQGGGNEKLFF. DNA of the CDR3: TGTGCCAGCAGCGTACAGGGGGGTGGGAATGAAAAACTGTTTTTT.

Here the CDR3 reads CASSPEAHRTDTQYF. CDR3 coding DNA: TGCGCCAGCAGCCCCGAAGCCCATCGCACAGATACGCAGTATTTT. This chain joins TRBV4-1 and TRBJ2-3; D remains ambiguous. V lost 4 bases to trimming and J lost 1 base, with 12 bases between them. From germline, CDR1 is MGHRA and CDR2 YSYEKL. This CDR3 region has 15 residues.